The sequence of this TCR beta chain was determined in a study of T-cell memory formation after mild COVID-19. Study details: Each donor largely had its own TCR clusters.

The count of this clonotype is one. The antigen is unknown. The V gene's germline CDR1 is KGHSH and CDR2 LQKENI. V was clipped by 1 base and J by 6 bases, with 9 bases between them. This CDR3 has 13 amino acids. Researchers used 5'RACE with constant-segment primers to make TCR alpha and TCR beta cDNA libraries that carry sample barcodes and UMIs. Each CDR3 protein gets one entry after TCRdb re-called the 5' RACE reads with MiXCR. The sample lists fewer than 350,000 distinct CDR3 sequences; more than 15% were seen once. General study points: Chiefly within CM and EM were the contracting CD4+ clones; CD8+ ones were within EMRA. Day 37-peaking second-wave clones had unconfirmed SARS-CoV-2 specificity.

What was sequenced was PBMCs or a T cell subset sorted from them (not recorded which). This clonotype was sampled from a man younger than 30 who had mild COVID-19 (a few samples of this study predate the infection). Cell type and time point are not known. V and J are TRBV18 and TRBJ1-1; perhaps TRBD1 as D (5 bases). For the CDR3, the DNA is TGTGCCAGCTCACCACGGGGGAGGTCTGAAGCTTTCTTT. Translating gives CASSPRGRSEAFF.